This T cell receptor beta chain came from a study of T cell responses to AZD1222 COVID-19 vaccine. About the research overall: Second-dose intervals near 4 or 12 weeks were combined. Study-wide points: Across the whole spike, CD4 TCRs peaked at regions 160-218 and 743-854. Females made up more of the donors, who were largely white British, and clonal diversity may have come out too low.

Sequenced by immunoSEQ multiplex PCR; TCRdb stores in-frame clones only, minus some. Here the sample spans 100,000 to 150,000 clones, about 90% being singletons. CDR3 size: 15 residues. V lost 3 bases and J lost 7; bases outside the gene matches: 3. Germline lookup yields CDR1 LGHNA and CDR2 YSLEER. A note on this clone: As yet, its antigen is unknown.

The chain joins TRBV4-3 to TRBJ2-1, with 13 positions matching TRBD2. The sequencing used peripheral blood, collected on day 0 of AZD1222 vaccination. This clonotype was sampled from an adult in good health. The CDR3 loop reads CASSHGLAGENEQFF. The CDR3 nucleotides are TGCGCCAGCAGCCATGGACTAGCGGGAGAAAATGAGCAGTTCTTC.